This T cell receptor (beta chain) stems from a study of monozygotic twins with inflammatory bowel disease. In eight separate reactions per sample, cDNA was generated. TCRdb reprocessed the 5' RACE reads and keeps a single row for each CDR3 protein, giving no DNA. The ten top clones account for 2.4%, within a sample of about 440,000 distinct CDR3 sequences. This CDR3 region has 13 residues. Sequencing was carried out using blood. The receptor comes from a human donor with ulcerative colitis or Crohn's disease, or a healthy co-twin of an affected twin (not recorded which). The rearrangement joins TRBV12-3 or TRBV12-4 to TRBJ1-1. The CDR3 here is CASSLASDGEAFF.